What follows describes a single T cell receptor beta chain. Via MiXCR, TCRdb re-called the RT-PCR reads, giving one row per CDR3 protein. The data show 550,000 to 750,000 distinct CDR3 sequences, approximately 14% seen once. The clonotype originates from a female donor in good health, serving as a healthy control. The source material was memory CD4+ T cells from blood.

The CDR3 loop reads CSATTGQGNTEAFF. Written as DNA, the CDR3 is TGCAGTGCTACGACGGGACAGGGGAACACTGAAGCTTTCTTT. The chain couples TRBV20-1 to TRBJ1-1, with 9 nucleotides matching TRBD1. Per germline, CDR1 DFQATT and CDR2 SNEGSKA (reference sequence). Germline trimming cut 4 bases from V and 1 base from J; bases unmatched to any gene: 4. The CDR3 extends over 14 amino acids.